A single sample is the source of the 2 T cell receptor beta chains below, sequenced in a study of shared clonotypes between healthy human individuals. Naive CD8 isolation took CD45RO-negative cells positively selected for CCR7 and excluded terminally differentiated effector memory CD45RA+ cells. Sequencing was performed with immunoSEQ multiplex PCR; in TCRdb, only in-frame clones are kept and a portion is missing. Of approximately 2,000,000 clones in the sample, 93% were seen once. The material sequenced was naive CD8+ T cells from PBMCs. The receptors were gathered from a man between 18 and 35 years old in good health. Some clones in this sample may be carry-over from other donors' samples.

This chain links TRBV28 with TRBJ2-7, with D tentatively TRBD1 (6 bases). The CDR3 runs to 16 residues. In germline, CDR1 is MDHEN, CDR2 SYDVKM. V was clipped by 5 bases and J by 3 bases, with 20 bases between them. The DNA of the CDR3 is TGTGCCAGCAGTCCGGTGGGAAAGGGGGTTCTCTACGAGCAGTACTTC. This translates into CASSPVGKGVLYEQYF.

The chain employs TRBV27 and TRBJ2-3, with TRBD2 identical over 14 bases. This CDR3 is built from 16 residues. Germline V gene sequence: CDR1 MNHEY, CDR2 SMNVEV (reference sequence). J lost 4 bases, V lost 3 bases, and 3 bases had no gene match. Here the CDR3 reads CASSLTSGRASDTQYF. CDR3 bases: TGTGCCAGCAGTTTGACTAGCGGGAGGGCGTCAGATACGCAGTATTTT.